This passage covers 14 T cell receptor beta chains from one sample sequenced in a study of CD8 T cells in ankylosing spondylitis. TCRdb recomputed calls from the 5' RACE reads with MiXCR, one row per CDR3 protein. The sample lists more than 200,000 distinct CDR3 sequences; around 25% were seen once. The sequencing sample was made of blood, either unsorted or a sorted T cell fraction (not recorded which). These TCRs come from a male donor with ankylosing spondylitis or in good health (not recorded which).

This clonotype was observed a handful of times. The V and J genes are TRBV12-3 or TRBV12-4 and TRBJ2-5; D may match TRBD1 or TRBD2 (5 bases each). CDR3 length: 15 residues. The V gene lost 6 bases and the J gene lost 6 bases, with 20 bases spanning the gap. CDR3 bases: TGTGCCAGCAGCCGACGGGCAGGGACGGGCAAGACCCAGTACTTC. Translated: CASSRRAGTGKTQYF.

This clonotype has a handful of counts. The chain links TRBV6-5 to TRBJ2-3; D is undetermined. Trimming stripped 0 bases from V and 4 bases from J, with 8 bases between. Germline CDR1 MNHEY, CDR2 SVGAGI. The CDR3 consists of 14 residues. The CDR3 here is CASSYSGSPDTQYF. The DNA of the CDR3 is TGTGCCAGCAGTTACTCGGGCTCTCCAGATACGCAGTATTTT.

This clonotype was counted many times. CDR3 protein: CSAEAGLAQETQYF. Written as DNA, the CDR3 is TGCAGTGCTGAGGCAGGCCTAGCGCAAGAGACCCAGTACTTC. V usage is TRBV20-1 and J usage is TRBJ2-5; possible D gene TRBD2, 6 bases. V lost 5 bases and J 2 bases, leaving 15 bases between the germline ends. The CDR3 covers 14 residues. In germline, CDR1 is DFQATT, CDR2 SNEGSKA (reference sequence).

This clonotype was seen at least ten times. The J gene is TRBJ1-6, the V gene TRBV3-1; no definite D call. There are 13 residues in the CDR3. Germline values: CDR1 LGHDT, CDR2 YNNKEL (reference sequence). V lost 7 bases, J lost 7 bases, and 11 bases lay in between. The CDR3 region is CASTPRVNSPLHF. In DNA, the CDR3 is TGTGCCAGCACCCCTCGGGTCAATTCACCCCTCCACTTT.

This rearrangement joins TRBV18 to TRBJ2-2; no definite D call. V was cut by 7 bases and J by 4 bases, with 13 bases left in between. The CDR3 length is 14 residues. The germline V gene encodes CDR1 KGHSH and CDR2 LQKENI. CDR3 sequence (DNA): TGTGCCAGCTTAAGAAGTCAGGTCACCGGGGAGCTGTTTTTT. This sequence encodes CASLRSQVTGELFF.

This clonotype was found many times. The J gene is TRBJ2-5, the V gene TRBV12-3 or TRBV12-4, with D perhaps matching TRBD1 (6 bases). Trimming removed 8 bases from V and 2 bases from J, with 12 bases in between. CDR3 length equals 13 residues. CDR3 loop: CASGTRGQETQYF. Written as DNA, the CDR3 is TGTGCCAGCGGCACGAGGGGGCAAGAGACCCAGTACTTC.

This clonotype showed up many times. This sequence joins TRBV2 and TRBJ2-7; 10 nucleotides match TRBD1. The germline CDR1 and CDR2 sequences are SNHLY and FYNNEI. The ends lost 7 bases at V and 6 bases at J; junction bases unmatched: 6. The CDR3 is 13 amino acids. Here the CDR3 reads CASKWDRGGEQYF. DNA of the CDR3: TGTGCCAGCAAATGGGACAGGGGTGGCGAGCAGTACTTC.

A few counts support this clonotype. The CDR3 is CASSFDRGSYNEQFF. The CDR3 DNA reads as TGTGCCAGCAGCTTCGACAGGGGCTCCTACAATGAGCAGTTCTTC. The chain carries TRBV11-2 and TRBJ2-1, with TRBD1 matching 8 bases. The CDR3 is 15 amino acids. With 3 bases clipped from V and 0 bases from J, the junction kept 1 base outside the gene matches. Looked up from germline, CDR1 is SGHAT and CDR2 is FQNNGV.

This clonotype was detected ten times or more. The chain carries TRBV28 and TRBJ1-5; D not resolved. CDR1 MDHEN and CDR2 SYDVKM come from the germline V gene. The V gene lost 6 bases and the J gene lost 7 bases, with 16 bases spanning the gap. This CDR3 region has 14 residues. The CDR3 DNA reads TGTGCCAGCAGCCCTCAGGACTTAGCGCAGCCCCAGCATTTT. Amino acid sequence: CASSPQDLAQPQHF.

This rearrangement joins TRBV12-3 or TRBV12-4 to TRBJ1-2, with D possibly TRBD1 on 5 matching bases. This CDR3 is 12 amino acids long. Trimming cost V 3 bases and J 8 bases, with 10 bases left between them. CDR3 protein: CASSFSGTGYTF. The CDR3 coding sequence is TGTGCCAGCAGTTTCTCGGGGACGGGCTACACCTTC.

In this sample, this clonotype turned up a few times. CDR3 sequence reads: CASSRGTSGEQYF. CDR3 sequence (DNA): TGTGCCAGCAGCCGTGGGACTAGCGGCGAGCAGTACTTC. This sequence joins TRBV6-1 and TRBJ2-7; the match to TRBD2 covers 11 bases. Losses at the gene ends were 6 bases for V and 6 bases for J; bases not matched to a gene: 4. The CDR3 covers 13 residues. Germline values: CDR1 MNHNS, CDR2 SASEGT.

This chain uses TRBV6-1 with TRBJ2-3; 14 bases are a match to TRBD2. This CDR3 spans 18 amino acids. Germline-derived CDR1 and CDR2 are MNHNS and SASEGT. J was trimmed by 2 bases and V by 8 bases; bases with no gene match: 12. The CDR3 DNA reads TGTGCCAGCGCGAGACTAGCGGGGGGGCCGACCCTCACAGATACGCAGTATTTT. Its protein product is CASARLAGGPTLTDTQYF.

DNA for the CDR3: TGTGCCAGCAGTTTACAAGGACCGGGGACCCAGTACTTC. Its protein is CASSLQGPGTQYF. The chain employs TRBV7-8 and TRBJ2-5; D remains unclear. Germline V gene sequence: CDR1 SGHVS, CDR2 FQNEAQ. CDR3 size: 13 residues. The ends were cut back, 6 bases at V and 7 bases at J, with 15 bases in the middle.

This clonotype was counted only a few times. The chain uses TRBV21-1 and TRBJ1-2; the table's D gene call, TRBD1, was not cross checked with the DNA. TRBV21-1 is a recognized pseudogene. The CDR3 consists of 14 residues. Here the CDR3 reads CASHRPRLDYGYTF. As DNA, the CDR3 is TGTGCCAGCCATAGGCCCCGACTAGACTATGGCTACACCTTC.